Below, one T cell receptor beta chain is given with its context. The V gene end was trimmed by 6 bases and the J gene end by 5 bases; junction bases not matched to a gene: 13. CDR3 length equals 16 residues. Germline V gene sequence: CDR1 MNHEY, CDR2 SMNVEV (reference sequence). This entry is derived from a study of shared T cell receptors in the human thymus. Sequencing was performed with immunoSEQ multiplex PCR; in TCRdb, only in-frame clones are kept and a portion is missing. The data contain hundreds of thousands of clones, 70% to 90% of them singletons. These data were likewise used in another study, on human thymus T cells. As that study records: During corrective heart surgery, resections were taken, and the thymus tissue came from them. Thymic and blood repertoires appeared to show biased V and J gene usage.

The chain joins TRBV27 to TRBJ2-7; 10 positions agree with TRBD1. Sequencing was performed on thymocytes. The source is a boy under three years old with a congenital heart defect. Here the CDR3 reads CASSPNVRDRGHEQYF. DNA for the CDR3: TGTGCCAGCAGCCCCAATGTCCGGGACAGGGGTCACGAGCAGTACTTC.